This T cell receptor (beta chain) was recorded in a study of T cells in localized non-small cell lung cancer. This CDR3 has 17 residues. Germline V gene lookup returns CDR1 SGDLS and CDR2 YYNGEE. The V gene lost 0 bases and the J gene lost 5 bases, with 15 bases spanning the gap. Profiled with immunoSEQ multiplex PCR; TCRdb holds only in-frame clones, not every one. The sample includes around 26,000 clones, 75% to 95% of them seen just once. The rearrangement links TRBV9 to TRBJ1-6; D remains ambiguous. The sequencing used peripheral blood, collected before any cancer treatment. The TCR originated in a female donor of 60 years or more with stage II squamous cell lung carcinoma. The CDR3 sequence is CASSVGEVIHNNSPLHF. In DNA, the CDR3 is TGTGCCAGCAGCGTAGGGGAAGTCATCCACAATAATTCACCCCTCCACTTT.